This T cell receptor beta chain comes out of a study of T-cell reconstitution after alpha-beta-depleted transplantation in children. Whole-study findings and limits: After one year, T-cell counts and TCRbeta diversity mostly came from new T cells.

This clonotype was seen a handful of times. What it binds is not known. Construction of the TCRbeta library involved unique molecular identifiers. TCRdb recomputed calls from the PCR reads with MiXCR, one row per CDR3 protein. The data contain around 490,000 distinct CDR3 sequences, over 10% of them singletons. The sample in question was PBMCs, mostly from graft donor cells, obtained 180 days after TCRalphabeta/CD19-depleted stem cell transplant. This sequence was found in a female patient younger than 10 who had a stem cell transplant for aplastic anemia, so the T cells may come from the graft donor.

In DNA, the CDR3 is TGCAGCGAACGGGACAGGATGAACACTGAAGCTTTCTTT. Translated: CSERDRMNTEAFF. The chain recombines TRBV29-1 with TRBJ1-1; 8 bases align to TRBD1. CDR1 SQVTM and CDR2 ANQGSEA come from the germline V gene. Unmatched junction bases numbered 4, after V lost 7 bases and J lost 0 bases. The CDR3 has 13 amino acids.